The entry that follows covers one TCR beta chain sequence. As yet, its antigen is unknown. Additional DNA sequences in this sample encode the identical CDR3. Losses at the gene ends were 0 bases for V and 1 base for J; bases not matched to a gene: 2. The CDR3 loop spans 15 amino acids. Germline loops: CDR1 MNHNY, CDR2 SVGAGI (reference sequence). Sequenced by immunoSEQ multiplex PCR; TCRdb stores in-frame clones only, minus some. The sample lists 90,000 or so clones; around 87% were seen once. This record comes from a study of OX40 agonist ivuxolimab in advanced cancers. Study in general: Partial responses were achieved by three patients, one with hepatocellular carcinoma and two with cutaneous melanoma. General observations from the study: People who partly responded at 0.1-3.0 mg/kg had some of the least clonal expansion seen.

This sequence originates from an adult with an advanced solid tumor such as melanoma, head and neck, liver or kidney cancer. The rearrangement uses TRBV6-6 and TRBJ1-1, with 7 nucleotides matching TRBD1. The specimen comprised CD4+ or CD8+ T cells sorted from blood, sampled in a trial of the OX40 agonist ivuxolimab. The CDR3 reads CASSYSGTANTEAFF. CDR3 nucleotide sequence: TGTGCCAGCAGTTACTCAGGGACAGCGAACACTGAAGCTTTCTTT.